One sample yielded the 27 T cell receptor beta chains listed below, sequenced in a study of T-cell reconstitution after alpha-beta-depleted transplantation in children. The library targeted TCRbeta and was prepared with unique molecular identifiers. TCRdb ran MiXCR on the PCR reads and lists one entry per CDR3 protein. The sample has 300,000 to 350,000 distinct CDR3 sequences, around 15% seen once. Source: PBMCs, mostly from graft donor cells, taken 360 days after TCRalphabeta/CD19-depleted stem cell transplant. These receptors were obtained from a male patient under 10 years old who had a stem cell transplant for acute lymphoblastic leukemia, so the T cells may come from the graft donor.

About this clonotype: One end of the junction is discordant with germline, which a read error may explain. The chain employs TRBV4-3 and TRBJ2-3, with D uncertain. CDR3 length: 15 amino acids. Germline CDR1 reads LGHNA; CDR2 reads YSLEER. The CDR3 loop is CASSQEGQLPETQYF. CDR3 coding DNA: TGCGCCAGCAGCCAAGAAGGTCAGCTGCCAGAAACGCAGTATTTT.

The CDR3 nucleotides read TGTGCCAGCAGCCCACCCGGGGTTGGGGGCGTGTACGAGCAGTACTTC. It encodes CASSPPGVGGVYEQYF. The V gene is TRBV27, the J gene TRBJ2-7; D might be TRBD1 (6 bases). V was trimmed by 6 bases and J by 4 bases, leaving 22 bases between them. CDR1 is MNHEY, CDR2 SMNVEV, per germline (reference sequence). The CDR3 has 16 residues.

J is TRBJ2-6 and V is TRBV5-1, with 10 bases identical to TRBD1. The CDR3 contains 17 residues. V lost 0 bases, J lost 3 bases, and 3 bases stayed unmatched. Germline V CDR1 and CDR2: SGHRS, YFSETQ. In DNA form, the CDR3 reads TGCGCCAGCAGCTTGGGACAGGGGGCGCTTGGGGCCAACGTCCTGACTTTC. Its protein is CASSLGQGALGANVLTF.

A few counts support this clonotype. CDR3 sequence: CASSVPSGRAWEQFF. The CDR3 nucleotides are TGTGCCAGCAGTGTCCCTAGCGGGAGAGCGTGGGAGCAGTTCTTC. This sequence joins TRBV12-3 or TRBV12-4 and TRBJ2-1, with 10 bases lining up with TRBD2. This CDR3 is built from 15 residues. J gave up 10 bases and V 5 bases, and 11 bases lay outside the gene matches.

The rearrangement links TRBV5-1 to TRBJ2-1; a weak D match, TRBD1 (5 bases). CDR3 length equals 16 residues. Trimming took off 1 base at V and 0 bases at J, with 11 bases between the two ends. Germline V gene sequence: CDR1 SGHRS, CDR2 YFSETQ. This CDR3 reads CASSLPRGGSYNEQFF. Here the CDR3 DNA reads TGCGCCAGCAGCTTGCCAAGGGGCGGCTCCTACAATGAGCAGTTCTTC.

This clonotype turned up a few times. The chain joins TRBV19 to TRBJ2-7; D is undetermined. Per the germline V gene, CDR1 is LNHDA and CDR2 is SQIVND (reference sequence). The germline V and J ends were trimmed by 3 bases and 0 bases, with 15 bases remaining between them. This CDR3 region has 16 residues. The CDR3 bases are TGTGCCAGTAGTATCCTCGGGTCCCCGGGCTCCTACGAGCAGTACTTC. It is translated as CASSILGSPGSYEQYF.

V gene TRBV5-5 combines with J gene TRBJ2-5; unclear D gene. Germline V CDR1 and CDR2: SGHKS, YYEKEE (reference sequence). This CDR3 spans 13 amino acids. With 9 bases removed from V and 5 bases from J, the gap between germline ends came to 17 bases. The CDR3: CATSEGPRETQYF. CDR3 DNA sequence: TGTGCCACCTCTGAAGGCCCCCGGGAGACCCAGTACTTC.

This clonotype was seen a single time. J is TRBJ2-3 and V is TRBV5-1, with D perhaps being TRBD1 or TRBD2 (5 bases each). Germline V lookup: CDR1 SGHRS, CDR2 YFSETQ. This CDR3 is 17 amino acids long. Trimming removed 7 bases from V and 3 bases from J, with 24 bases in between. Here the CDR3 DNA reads TGCGCCAGCGGGACCCGGATCGGTAGCAGTGGTACAGATACGCAGTATTTT. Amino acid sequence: CASGTRIGSSGTDTQYF. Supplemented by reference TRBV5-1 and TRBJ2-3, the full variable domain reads KAGVTQTPRYLIKTRGQQVTLSCSPISGHRSVSWYQQTPGQGLQFLFEYFSETQRNKGNFPGRFSGRQFSNSRSEMNVSTLELGDSALYLCASGTRIGSSGTDTQYFGPGTRLTVL.

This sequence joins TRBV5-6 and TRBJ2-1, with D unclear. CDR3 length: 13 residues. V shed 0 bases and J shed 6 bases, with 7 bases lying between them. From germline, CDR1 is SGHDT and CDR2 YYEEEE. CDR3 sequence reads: CASSLAAGNEQFF. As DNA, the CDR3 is TGTGCCAGCAGCTTGGCCGCAGGCAATGAGCAGTTCTTC.

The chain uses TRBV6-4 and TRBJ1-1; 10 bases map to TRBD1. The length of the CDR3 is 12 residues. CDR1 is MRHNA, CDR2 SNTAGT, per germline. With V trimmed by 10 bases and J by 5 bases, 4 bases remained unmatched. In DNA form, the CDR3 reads TGTGCCATCCGACAGGGGGCTACTGAAGCTTTCTTT. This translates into CAIRQGATEAFF.

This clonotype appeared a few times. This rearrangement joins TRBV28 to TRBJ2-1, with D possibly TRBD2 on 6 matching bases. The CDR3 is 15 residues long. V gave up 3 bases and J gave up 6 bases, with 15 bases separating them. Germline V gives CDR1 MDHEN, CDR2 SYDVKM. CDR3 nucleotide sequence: TGTGCCAGCAGTTTCCCCTCGAGTAGCGGCAATGAGCAGTTCTTC. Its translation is CASSFPSSSGNEQFF.

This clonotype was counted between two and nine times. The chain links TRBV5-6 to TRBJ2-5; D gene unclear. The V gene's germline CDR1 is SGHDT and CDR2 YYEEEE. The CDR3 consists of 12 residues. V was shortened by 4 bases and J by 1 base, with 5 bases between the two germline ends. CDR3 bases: TGTGCCAGCAGCGCCACCCAAGAGACCCAGTACTTC. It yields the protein CASSATQETQYF. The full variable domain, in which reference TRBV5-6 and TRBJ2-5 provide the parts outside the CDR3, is DAGVTQSPTHLIKTRGQQVTLRCSPKSGHDTVSWYQQALGQGPQFIFQYYEEEERQRGNFPDRFSGHQFPNYSSELNVNALLLGDSALYLCASSATQETQYFGPGTRLLVL.

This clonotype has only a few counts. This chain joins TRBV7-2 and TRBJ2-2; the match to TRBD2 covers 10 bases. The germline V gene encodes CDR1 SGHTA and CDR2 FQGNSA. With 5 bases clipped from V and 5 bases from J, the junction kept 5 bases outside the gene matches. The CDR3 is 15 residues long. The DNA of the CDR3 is TGTGCCAGCAGCCCACTAGCGGGAACGACCGGGGAGCTGTTTTTT. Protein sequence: CASSPLAGTTGELFF.

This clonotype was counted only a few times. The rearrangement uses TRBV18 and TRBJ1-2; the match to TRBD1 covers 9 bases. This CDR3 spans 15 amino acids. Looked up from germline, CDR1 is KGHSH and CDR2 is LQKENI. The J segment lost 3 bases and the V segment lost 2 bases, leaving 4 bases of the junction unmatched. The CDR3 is CASSPRTGVDYGYTF. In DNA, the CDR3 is TGTGCCAGCTCACCAAGGACAGGGGTGGACTATGGCTACACCTTC.

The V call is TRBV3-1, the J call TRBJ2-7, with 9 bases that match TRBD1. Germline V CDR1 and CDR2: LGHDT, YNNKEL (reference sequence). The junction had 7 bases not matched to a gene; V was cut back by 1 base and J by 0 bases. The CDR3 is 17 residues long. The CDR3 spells CASSQGGQGPYSYEQYF. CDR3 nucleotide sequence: TGTGCCAGCAGCCAAGGGGGACAGGGACCCTACTCCTACGAGCAGTACTTC.

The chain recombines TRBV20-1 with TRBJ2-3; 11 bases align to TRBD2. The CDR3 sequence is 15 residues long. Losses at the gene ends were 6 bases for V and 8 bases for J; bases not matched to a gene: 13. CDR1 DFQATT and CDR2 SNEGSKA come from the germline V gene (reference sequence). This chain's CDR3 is CSATRTSGSLSTQYF. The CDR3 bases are TGCAGTGCGACCCGTACTAGCGGGAGTTTGTCTACGCAGTATTTT.

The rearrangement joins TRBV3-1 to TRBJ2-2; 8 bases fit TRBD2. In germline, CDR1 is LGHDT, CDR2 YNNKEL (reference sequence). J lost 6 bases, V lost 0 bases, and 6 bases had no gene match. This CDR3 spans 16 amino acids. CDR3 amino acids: CASSQDLPTSAGELFF. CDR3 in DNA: TGTGCCAGCAGCCAAGATCTCCCGACTAGCGCCGGGGAGCTGTTTTTT.

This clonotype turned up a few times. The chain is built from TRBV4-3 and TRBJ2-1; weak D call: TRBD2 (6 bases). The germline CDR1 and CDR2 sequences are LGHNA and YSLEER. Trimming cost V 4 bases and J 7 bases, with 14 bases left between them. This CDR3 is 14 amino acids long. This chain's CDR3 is CASSPQGTPNEQFF. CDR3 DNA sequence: TGCGCCAGCAGCCCCCAAGGGACTCCAAATGAGCAGTTCTTC.

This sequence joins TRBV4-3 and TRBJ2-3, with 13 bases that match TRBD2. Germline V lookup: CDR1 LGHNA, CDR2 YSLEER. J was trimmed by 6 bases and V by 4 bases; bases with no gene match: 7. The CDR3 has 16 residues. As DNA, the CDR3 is TGCGCCAGCAGCCTACGGACTAGCGGGAGAATTGATACGCAGTATTTT. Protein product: CASSLRTSGRIDTQYF.

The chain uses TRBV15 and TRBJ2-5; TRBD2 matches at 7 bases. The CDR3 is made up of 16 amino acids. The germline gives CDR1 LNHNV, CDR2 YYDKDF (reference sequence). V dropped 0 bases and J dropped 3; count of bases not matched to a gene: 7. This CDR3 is CATSRDRPLAEETQYF. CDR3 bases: TGTGCCACCAGCAGAGATCGGCCTCTAGCGGAAGAGACCCAGTACTTC.

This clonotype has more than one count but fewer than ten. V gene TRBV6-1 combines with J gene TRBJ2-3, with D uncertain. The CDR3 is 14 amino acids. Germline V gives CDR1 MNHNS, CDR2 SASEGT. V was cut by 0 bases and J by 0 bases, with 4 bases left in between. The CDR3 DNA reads TGTGCCAGCAGTGAAGCTCTAAGCACAGATACGCAGTATTTT. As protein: CASSEALSTDTQYF.

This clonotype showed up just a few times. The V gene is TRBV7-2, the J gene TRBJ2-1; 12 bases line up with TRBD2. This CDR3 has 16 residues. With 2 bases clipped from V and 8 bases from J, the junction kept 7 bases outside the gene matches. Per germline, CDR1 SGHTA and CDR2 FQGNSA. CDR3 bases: TGTGCCAGCAGCTTATCTCCGACTAGCGGGAGTTATGAGCAGTTCTTC. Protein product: CASSLSPTSGSYEQFF.

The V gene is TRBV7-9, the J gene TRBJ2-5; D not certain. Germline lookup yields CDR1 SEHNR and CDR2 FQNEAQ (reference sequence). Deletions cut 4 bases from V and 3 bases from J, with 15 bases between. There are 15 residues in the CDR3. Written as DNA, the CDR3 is TGTGCCAGCAGCTCTCCTATTGGGCCGAAAGAGACCCAGTACTTC. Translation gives CASSSPIGPKETQYF. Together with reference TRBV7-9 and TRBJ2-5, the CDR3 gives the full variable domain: DTGVSQNPRHKITKRGQNVTFRCDPISEHNRLYWYRQTLGQGPEFLTYFQNEAQLEKSRLLSDRFSAERPKGSFSTLEIQRTEQGDSAMYLCASSSPIGPKETQYFGPGTRLLVL.

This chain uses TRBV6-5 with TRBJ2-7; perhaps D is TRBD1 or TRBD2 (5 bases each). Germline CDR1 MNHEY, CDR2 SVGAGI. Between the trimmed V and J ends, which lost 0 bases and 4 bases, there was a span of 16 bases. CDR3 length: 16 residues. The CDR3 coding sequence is TGTGCCAGCAGTTACTCGATTGGGGCCGGCGGGTACGAGCAGTACTTC. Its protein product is CASSYSIGAGGYEQYF.

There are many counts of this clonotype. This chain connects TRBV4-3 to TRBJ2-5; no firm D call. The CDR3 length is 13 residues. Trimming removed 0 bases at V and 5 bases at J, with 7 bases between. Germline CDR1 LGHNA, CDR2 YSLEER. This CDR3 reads CASSQDSGETQYF. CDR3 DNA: TGCGCCAGCAGCCAAGATAGTGGGGAGACCCAGTACTTC.

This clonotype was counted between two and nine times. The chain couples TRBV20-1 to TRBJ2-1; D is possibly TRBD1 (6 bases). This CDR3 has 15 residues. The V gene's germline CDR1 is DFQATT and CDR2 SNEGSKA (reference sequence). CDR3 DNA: TGCAGACCCCAGGGGAACCGGGACCTATCCATGGTGCAGTTCTTC. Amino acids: CRPQGNRDLSMVQFF.

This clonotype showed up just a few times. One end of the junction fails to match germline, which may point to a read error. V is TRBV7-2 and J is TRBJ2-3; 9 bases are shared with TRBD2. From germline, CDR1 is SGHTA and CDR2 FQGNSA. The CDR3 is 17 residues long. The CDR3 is CASSPRGSGRGWVTRYF. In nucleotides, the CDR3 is TGTGCCAGCAGCCCCCGTGGTAGCGGGAGAGGGTGGGTTACGCGGTATTTT.